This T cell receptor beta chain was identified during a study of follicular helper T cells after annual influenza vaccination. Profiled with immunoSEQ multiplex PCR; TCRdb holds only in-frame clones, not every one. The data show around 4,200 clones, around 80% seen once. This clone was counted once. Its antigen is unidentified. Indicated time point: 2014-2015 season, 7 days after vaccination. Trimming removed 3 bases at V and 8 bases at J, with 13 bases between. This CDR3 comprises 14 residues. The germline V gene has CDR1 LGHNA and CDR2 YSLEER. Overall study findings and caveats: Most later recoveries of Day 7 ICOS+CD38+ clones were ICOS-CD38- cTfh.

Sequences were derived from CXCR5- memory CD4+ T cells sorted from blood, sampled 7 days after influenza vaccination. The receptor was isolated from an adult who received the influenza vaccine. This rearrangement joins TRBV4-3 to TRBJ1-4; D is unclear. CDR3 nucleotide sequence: TGCGCCAGCAGCCAGGTTGAAAGGGCCGAAAAACTGTTTTTT. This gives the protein CASSQVERAEKLFF.